These T cell receptor beta chains were read from a single sample in a study of early T cells in non-severe SARS-CoV-2 infection. Each CDR3 protein is one row after TCRdb ran MiXCR on the 5' RACE reads. The profile shows approximately 66,000 distinct CDR3 sequences, approximately 12% of them singletons. Sequenced: whole blood. The source is an adult who was a healthcare worker with PCR-confirmed SARS-CoV-2 infection or an uninfected control (not recorded which). Each CDR3 is given with its conserved first and last residue. A D gene is named only where the DNA matches it firmly. Expanded clones are given a class, and other clones once, few, many or no size at all.

length: 15; V: TRBV12-3/TRBV12-4; J: TRBJ2-2; size: many; D: .; CDR3: CASRDTRFGTGELFF; DNA: TGTGCCAGCAGGGACACCCGTTTTGGGACCGGGGAGCTGTTTTTT
length: 13; V: TRBV7-3; J: TRBJ1-2; size: .; D: TRBD1; CDR3: CASSRTGGNGYTF; DNA: TGTGCCAGCAGCAGGACAGGGGGTAATGGCTACACCTTC
length: 19; V: TRBV7-2; J: TRBJ2-2; size: .; D: TRBD2; CDR3: CASTARTSGRWEGTGELFF; DNA: TGTGCCAGCACCGCGCGAACTAGCGGGAGGTGGGAGGGCACCGGGGAGCTGTTTTTT
length: 12; V: TRBV29-1; J: TRBJ2-1; size: .; D: TRBD1; CDR3: CSGHQGAHEQFF; DNA: TGCAGCGGACACCAGGGGGCCCATGAGCAGTTCTTC
length: 15; V: TRBV30; J: TRBJ1-6; size: .; D: .; CDR3: CAWSVSVKNFSPLHF; DNA: TGTGCCTGGAGTGTGTCAGTCAAGAATTTCTCACCCCTCCACTTT
length: 13; V: TRBV15; J: TRBJ2-7; size: many; D: .; CDR3: CATSRMGNYEQYF; DNA: TGTGCCACCAGCAGAATGGGAAACTACGAGCAGTACTTC
length: 18; V: TRBV12-3/TRBV12-4; J: TRBJ2-3; size: few; D: TRBD2; CDR3: CASSQGTSARLGTDTQYF; DNA: TGTGCCAGCAGCCAAGGGACTAGCGCTAGGCTCGGCACAGATACGCAGTATTTT
length: 10; V: TRBV28; J: TRBJ2-7; size: .; D: .; CDR3: CASARYEQYF; DNA: TGTGCCAGTGCCCGTTACGAGCAGTACTTC
length: 14; V: TRBV6-2/TRBV6-3; J: TRBJ1-4; size: few; D: .; CDR3: CASSYTGVNEKLFF; DNA: TGTGCCAGCAGTTACACGGGCGTTAATGAAAAACTGTTTTTT
length: 15; V: TRBV29-1; J: TRBJ1-1; size: many; D: .; CDR3: CSVGIQFVGRTEAFF; DNA: TGCAGCGTTGGTATTCAATTCGTGGGTCGAACTGAAGCTTTCTTT